The clone carrying this T cell receptor beta chain was picked up one time. This sample is drawn from a study of blood T cell repertoires in COVID-19. Study-wide background: Sources were T cells, B-cell-depleted T cells, or PBMCs; the material itself was cDNA or gDNA.

The CDR3 has 15 amino acids. V dropped 3 bases and J dropped 1 base, with 7 bases sitting between them. The germline gives CDR1 KGHSH, CDR2 LQKENI. Sequencing was performed with immunoSEQ multiplex PCR; in TCRdb, only in-frame clones are kept and a portion is missing. This sample has 130,000 to 150,000 clones; roughly 88% occur once, and the top ten carry 1.7%. The chain has TRBV18 and TRBJ2-6; D not certain. This TCR was sampled from a woman aged 50 to 65 with acute or convalescent COVID-19. The sample comprised peripheral blood. Here the CDR3 DNA reads TGTGCCAGCTCACCTATAGTATCTGGGGCCAACGTCCTGACTTTC. It specifies CASSPIVSGANVLTF.